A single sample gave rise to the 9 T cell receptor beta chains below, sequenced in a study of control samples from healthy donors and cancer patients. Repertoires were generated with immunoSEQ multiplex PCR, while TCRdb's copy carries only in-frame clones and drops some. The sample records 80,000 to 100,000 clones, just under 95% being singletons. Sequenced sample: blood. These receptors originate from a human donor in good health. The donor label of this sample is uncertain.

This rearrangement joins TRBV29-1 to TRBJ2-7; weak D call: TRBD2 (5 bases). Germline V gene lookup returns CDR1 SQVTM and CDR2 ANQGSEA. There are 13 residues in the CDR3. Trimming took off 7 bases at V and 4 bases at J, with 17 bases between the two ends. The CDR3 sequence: CSALTRSDYEQYF. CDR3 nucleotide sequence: TGCAGCGCGCTTACTAGGTCCGATTACGAGCAGTACTTC.

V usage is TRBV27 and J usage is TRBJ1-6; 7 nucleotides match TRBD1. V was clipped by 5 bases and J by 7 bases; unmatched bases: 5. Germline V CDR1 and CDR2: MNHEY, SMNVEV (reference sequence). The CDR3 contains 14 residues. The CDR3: CASSPGTDNSPLHF. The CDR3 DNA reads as TGTGCCAGCAGTCCTGGGACAGACAATTCACCCCTCCACTTT.

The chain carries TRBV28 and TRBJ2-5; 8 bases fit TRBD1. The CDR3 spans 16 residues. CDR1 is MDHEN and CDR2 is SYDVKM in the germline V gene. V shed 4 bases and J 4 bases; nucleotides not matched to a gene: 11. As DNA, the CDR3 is TGTGCCAGCAGTTCATCGGGACAGGCCCCTGGAGAGACCCAGTACTTC. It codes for CASSSSGQAPGETQYF.

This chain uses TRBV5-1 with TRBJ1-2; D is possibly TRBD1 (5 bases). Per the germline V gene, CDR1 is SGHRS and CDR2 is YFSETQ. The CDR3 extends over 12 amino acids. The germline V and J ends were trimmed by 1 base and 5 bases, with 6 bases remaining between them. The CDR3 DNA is TGCGCCAGCAGCTTGCGGGGGTATGGCTACACCTTC. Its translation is CASSLRGYGYTF.

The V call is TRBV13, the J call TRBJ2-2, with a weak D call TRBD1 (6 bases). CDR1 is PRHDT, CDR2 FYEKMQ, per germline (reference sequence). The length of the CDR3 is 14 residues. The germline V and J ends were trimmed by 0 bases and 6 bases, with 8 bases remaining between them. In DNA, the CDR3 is TGTGCCAGCAGCTTAGGGGGGGCGGCCGGGGAGCTGTTTTTT. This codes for CASSLGGAAGELFF.

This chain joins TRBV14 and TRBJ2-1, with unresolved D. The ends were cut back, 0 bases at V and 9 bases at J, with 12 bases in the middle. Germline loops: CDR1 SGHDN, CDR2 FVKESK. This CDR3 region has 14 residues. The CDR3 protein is CASSQDLRISEQFF. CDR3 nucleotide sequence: TGTGCCAGCAGCCAAGATCTTCGGATTAGTGAGCAGTTCTTC.

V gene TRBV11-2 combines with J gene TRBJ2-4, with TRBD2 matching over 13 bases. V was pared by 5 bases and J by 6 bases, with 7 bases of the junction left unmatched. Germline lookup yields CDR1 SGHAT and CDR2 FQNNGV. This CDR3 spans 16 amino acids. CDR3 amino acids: CASSPRGLAGTNIQYF. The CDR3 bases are TGTGCCAGCAGCCCCAGGGGACTAGCGGGGACAAACATTCAGTACTTC.

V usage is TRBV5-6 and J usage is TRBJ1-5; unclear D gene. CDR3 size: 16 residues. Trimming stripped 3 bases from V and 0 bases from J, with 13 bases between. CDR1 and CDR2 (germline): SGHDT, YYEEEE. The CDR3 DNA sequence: TGTGCCAGCAGCTCACGGACGGAGTATAGCAATCAGCCCCAGCATTTT. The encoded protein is CASSSRTEYSNQPQHF.

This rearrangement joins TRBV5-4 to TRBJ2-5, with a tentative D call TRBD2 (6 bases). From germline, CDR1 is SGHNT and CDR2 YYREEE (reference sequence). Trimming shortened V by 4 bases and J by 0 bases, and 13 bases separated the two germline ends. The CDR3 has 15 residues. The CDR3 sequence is CASSPGVGDQETQYF. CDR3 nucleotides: TGTGCCAGCAGCCCGGGGGTCGGGGACCAAGAGACCCAGTACTTC.